One sample yielded the 14 T cell receptor beta chains listed below, sequenced in a study of blood T cell repertoires in COVID-19. Sequencing was performed with immunoSEQ multiplex PCR; in TCRdb, only in-frame clones are kept and a portion is missing. The sample holds about 150,000 clones, over 75% seen once. Source material: peripheral blood. Source of these receptors: a man between 60 and 75 years old with COVID-19, enrolled during active disease.

V and J are TRBV11-2 and TRBJ1-2; D not resolved. V was pared by 3 bases and J by 2 bases, with 10 bases between. The germline CDR1 and CDR2 sequences are SGHAT and FQNNGV. The length of the CDR3 is 14 residues. The CDR3 region is CASSFRRENYGYTF. The DNA for the CDR3 is TGTGCCAGCAGCTTTCGGAGGGAAAACTATGGCTACACCTTC.

The chain uses TRBV6-5 and TRBJ2-5, with TRBD2 as a possible D gene (6 bases). The CDR3 is 14 residues long. The germline gives CDR1 MNHEY, CDR2 SVGAGI. Deletions cut 11 bases from V and 9 bases from J, with 25 bases between. The CDR3 region has the DNA TGTGCCGGCGGATCGGAGACAATCCCGGGGGCCCAGTACTTC. It yields the protein CAGGSETIPGAQYF.

The genes are TRBV15 and TRBJ1-4; the D is unclear. CDR3 length equals 12 residues. Trimming took 6 bases from V and 14 from J, leaving 16 bases between them. Looked up from germline, CDR1 is LNHNV and CDR2 is YYDKDF (reference sequence). This CDR3 reads CATRAEVGVLFF. The CDR3 bases are TGTGCCACCAGAGCGGAGGTGGGTGTCCTGTTTTTT. Drawing the rest from reference TRBV15 and TRBJ1-4, the complete variable domain is DAMVIQNPRYQVTQFGKPVTLSCSQTLNHNVMYWYQQKSSQAPKLLFHYYDKDFNNEADTPDNFQSRRPNTSFCFLDIRSPGLGDTAMYLCATRAEVGVLFFGSGTQLSVL.

This clone was found a few times. The chain has TRBV2 and TRBJ1-4, with a possible D match to TRBD1 (5 bases). The germline V and J ends were trimmed by 3 bases and 6 bases, with 11 bases remaining between them. Germline CDR1 SNHLY, CDR2 FYNNEI. The CDR3 totals 14 residues. The CDR3 is CASSDRGGDEKLFF. In DNA form, the CDR3 reads TGTGCCAGCAGTGACCGGGGGGGAGATGAAAAACTGTTTTTT.

V and J are TRBV5-8 and TRBJ1-2, with 7 bases matching TRBD1. V shed 4 bases, J shed 13 bases, and the junction held 16 bases outside the gene matches. Germline-derived CDR1 and CDR2 are SGHTS and YDEGEE. This CDR3 comprises 14 residues. CDR3 in amino acids: CASSASGTALGSTF. The CDR3 nucleotides read TGTGCCAGCAGCGCCTCCGGGACAGCCCTTGGGTCCACCTTC.

The chain is built from TRBV5-8 and TRBJ2-1, with D unresolved. The V end lost 2 bases, the J end lost 0 bases, and 12 bases lay between the germline ends. From germline, CDR1 is SGHTS and CDR2 YDEGEE. CDR3 length: 16 amino acids. The CDR3 region is CASSFPPPSSYNEQFF. The CDR3 DNA reads TGTGCCAGCAGCTTCCCCCCCCCGAGCTCCTACAATGAGCAGTTCTTC.

The chain joins TRBV29-1 to TRBJ2-1; the match to TRBD2 covers 10 bases. Per germline, CDR1 SQVTM and CDR2 ANQGSEA. V was pared by 3 bases and J by 4 bases, with 12 bases of the junction left unmatched. The length of the CDR3 is 17 residues. CDR3 nucleotide sequence: TGCAGCGTTGATTCTTCGAGTAGCGGGAGGCCATACAATGAGCAGTTCTTC. Translating gives CSVDSSSSGRPYNEQFF.

This sequence joins TRBV7-9 and TRBJ1-2; maybe TRBD1 (5 bases). This CDR3 region has 14 residues. V lost 5 bases and J lost 4, with 14 bases in between. Germline CDR1 SEHNR, CDR2 FQNEAQ (reference sequence). The CDR3 DNA reads as TGTGCCAGCAGCAGGTCGGACACGAGCTATGGCTACACCTTC. Its protein product is CASSRSDTSYGYTF.

This clone was counted a single time. The chain is built from TRBV30 and TRBJ2-7, with TRBD2 matching over 16 bases. V lost 4 bases to trimming and J lost 6 bases; unmatched junction nucleotides: 6. CDR1 is GTSNPN, CDR2 SVGIG, per germline (reference sequence). This CDR3 contains 15 residues. The CDR3 DNA sequence: TGTGCCTGGACTGGGACTAGCGGGAGGGCCTCCGAGCAGTACTTC. Translating gives CAWTGTSGRASEQYF.

The chain combines TRBV7-2 with TRBJ2-5; 9 bases fit TRBD2. This CDR3 is built from 17 residues. Germline CDR1 reads SGHTA; CDR2 reads FQGNSA. With V trimmed by 3 bases and J by 1 base, 9 bases remained unmatched. Written as DNA, the CDR3 is TGTGCCAGCAGCTTCTCCCCGGCGCGGGGGGGCCAAGAGACCCAGTACTTC. Its protein is CASSFSPARGGQETQYF. The whole variable domain, filled in from reference TRBV7-2 and TRBJ2-5, reads GAGVSQSPSNKVTEKGKDVELRCDPISGHTALYWYRQSLGQGLEFLIYFQGNSAPDKSGLPSDRFSAERTGGSVSTLTIQRTQQEDSAVYLCASSFSPARGGQETQYFGPGTRLLVL.

The chain combines TRBV7-2 with TRBJ2-3, with 12 bases identical to TRBD2. The J segment lost 4 bases and the V segment lost 5 bases, leaving 13 bases of the junction unmatched. The CDR3 sequence is 18 residues long. Germline CDR1 is SGHTA and CDR2 is FQGNSA. CDR3 residues: CASSLRPRTSGAADTQYF. In DNA, the CDR3 is TGTGCCAGCAGCCTCCGACCAAGGACTAGCGGGGCTGCAGATACGCAGTATTTT.

This clone has just a few counts. This chain links TRBV5-8 with TRBJ2-7; tentatively, D is TRBD2 (6 bases). The V and J ends lost 4 bases and 4 bases respectively, with 12 bases between them. Germline V gene sequence: CDR1 SGHTS, CDR2 YDEGEE. The CDR3 totals 13 residues. For the CDR3, the DNA is TGTGCCAGCAGCAGGAGGGCCGCATACGAGCAGTACTTC. Translation gives CASSRRAAYEQYF.

In this sample, this clone turned up once. In DNA form, the CDR3 reads TGCAGTGCTACAGGGGTGAGCTACACCTTC. This encodes CSATGVSYTF. The gene calls are TRBV20-1 and TRBJ1-2, with TRBD1 as a possible D gene (6 bases). V lost 4 bases and J 9 bases, leaving 9 bases between the germline ends. The germline V gene encodes CDR1 DFQATT and CDR2 SNEGSKA (reference sequence). This CDR3 is built from 10 residues.

The gene calls are TRBV6-5 and TRBJ2-1; TRBD2 agrees at 11 bases. Germline assignment: CDR1 MNHEY and CDR2 SVGAGI. J lost 8 bases, V lost 3 bases, and 9 bases had no gene match. The CDR3 covers 16 residues. The CDR3: CASSYSSSGRRHEQFF. CDR3 coding DNA: TGTGCCAGCAGTTATTCCTCTAGCGGGAGGAGGCATGAGCAGTTCTTC.